These 9 T cell receptor beta chains share one sample of origin, sequenced in a study of blood T cell repertoires in COVID-19. Measured with immunoSEQ multiplex PCR; TCRdb has only the in-frame clones, and not every one. The data hold 300,000 to 400,000 clones, with 65% to 90% observed a single time. The sequenced material came from peripheral blood. The receptor source for this set is a human donor in a cohort sampled during active COVID-19.

The V call is TRBV6-6, the J call TRBJ1-2; D unresolved. V lost 2 bases, J lost 2 bases, and 6 bases lay in between. The CDR3 runs to 13 residues. Germline CDR1 reads MNHNY; CDR2 reads SVGAGI (reference sequence). The CDR3 region is CASSYEENYGYTF. The CDR3 DNA follows: TGTGCCAGCAGTTACGAGGAAAACTATGGCTACACCTTC.

The chain is built from TRBV29-1 and TRBJ2-5; a weak D match, TRBD1 (6 bases). This CDR3 contains 14 residues. V dropped 1 base and J dropped 7 bases, with 16 bases sitting between them. CDR1 and CDR2 from the germline V gene are SQVTM and ANQGSEA. The CDR3 reads CSVEGLTGRGTQYF. The CDR3 DNA follows: TGCAGCGTTGAAGGCCTCACAGGGAGAGGGACCCAGTACTTC.

The chain uses TRBV30 and TRBJ1-1; 7 nucleotides line up with TRBD1. The CDR3 is 11 amino acids. The V and J ends lost 8 bases and 4 bases, in that order; junction bases with no gene match: 4. Germline CDR1 is GTSNPN and CDR2 is SVGIG (reference sequence). CDR3 amino acids: CAGRGSTEAFF. CDR3 DNA sequence: TGTGCCGGCAGGGGGTCCACTGAAGCTTTCTTT.

This clone was counted once. This chain links TRBV27 with TRBJ2-7; TRBD1 matches 7 bases. This CDR3 spans 14 amino acids. Germline CDR1 MNHEY, CDR2 SMNVEV (reference sequence). The V segment lost 0 bases and the J segment 4 bases; nucleotides outside the gene matches: 3. CDR3 loop: CASSLSRGRYEQYF. As DNA, the CDR3 is TGTGCCAGCAGTTTATCGAGGGGGCGATACGAGCAGTACTTC.

The CDR3 spells CASSEEEGYGYTF. CDR3 bases: TGTGCCAGCAGTGAGGAGGAGGGCTATGGCTACACCTTC. The rearrangement joins TRBV6-4 to TRBJ1-2; D remains unclear. With 3 bases removed from V and 4 bases from J, the gap between germline ends came to 9 bases. The CDR3 length is 13 residues. Germline lookup yields CDR1 MRHNA and CDR2 SNTAGT.

The gene calls are TRBV6-2 or TRBV6-3 and TRBJ1-3; D call uncertain. This CDR3 has 16 residues. The germline V gene encodes CDR1 MNHEY and CDR2 SVGEGT. Trimming stripped 6 bases from V and 0 bases from J, with 15 bases between. The CDR3 DNA follows: TGTGCCAGCAGCTGGTCTGGGCCCATCTCTGGAAACACCATATATTTT. This encodes CASSWSGPISGNTIYF.

In its sample, this clone was seen a few times. CDR3 sequence (DNA): TGTGCCAGCACTACGGACAGGTTTTTAGGTGGCTACACCTTC. It codes for CASTTDRFLGGYTF. This rearrangement joins TRBV2 to TRBJ1-2; TRBD1 matches 7 bases. Germline loops: CDR1 SNHLY, CDR2 FYNNEI. This CDR3 has 14 residues. Losses at the gene ends were 7 bases for V and 7 bases for J; bases not matched to a gene: 12.

The chain couples TRBV21-1 to TRBJ1-6; the D call TRBD1 from the table was never checked on the DNA. TRBV21-1 is designated a pseudogene. The length of the CDR3 is 16 residues. Written as DNA, the CDR3 is TGTGCCAGCAGCAAAACGGCCAGGCCCCATAATTCACCCCTCCACTTT. This encodes CASSKTARPHNSPLHF.

The sample holds a few counts of this clone. This chain connects TRBV9 to TRBJ1-1; D call uncertain. This CDR3 spans 15 amino acids. In germline, CDR1 is SGDLS, CDR2 YYNGEE. Trimming took off 0 bases at V and 2 bases at J, with 11 bases between the two ends. The CDR3 spells CASSVVQEANTEAFF. CDR3 nucleotides: TGTGCCAGCAGCGTAGTCCAGGAGGCCAACACTGAAGCTTTCTTT.